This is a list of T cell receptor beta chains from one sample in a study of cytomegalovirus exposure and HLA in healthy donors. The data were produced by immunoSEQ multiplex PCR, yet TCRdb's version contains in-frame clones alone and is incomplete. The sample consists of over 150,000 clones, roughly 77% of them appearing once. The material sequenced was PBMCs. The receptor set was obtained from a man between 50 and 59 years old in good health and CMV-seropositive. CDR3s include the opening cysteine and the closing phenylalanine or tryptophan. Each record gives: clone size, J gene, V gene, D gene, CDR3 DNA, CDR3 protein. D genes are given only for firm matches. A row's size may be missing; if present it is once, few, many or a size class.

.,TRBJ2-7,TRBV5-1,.,TGCGCCAGCAGCTTGGGCCCTTCCCCTAGCTACGAGCAGTACTTC,CASSLGPSPSYEQYF
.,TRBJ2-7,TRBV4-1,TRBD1,TGCGCCAGCAGCCCGGGGACAGACGAGCAGTACTTC,CASSPGTDEQYF
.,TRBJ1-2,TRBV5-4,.,TGTGCCAGCAGCCCCCGGACACCACAGCTTGGGTACTATGGCTACACCTTC,CASSPRTPQLGYYGYTF
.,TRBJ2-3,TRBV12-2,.,TGTGAAGGTCATTTGGGGCGGGGGGGCGCAGATACGCAGTATTTT,CEGHLGRGGADTQYF
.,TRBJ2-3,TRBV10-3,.,TGTGCCATCAGTGAGCGGACAGATACGCAGTATTTT,CAISERTDTQYF
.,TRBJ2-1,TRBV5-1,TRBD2,TGCGCCAGCAGCTGGGGTGGAGCGGGGAATGCCTACAATGAGCAGTTCTTC,CASSWGGAGNAYNEQFF
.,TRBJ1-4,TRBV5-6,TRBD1,TGTGCCAGCAGCTTGGGGCAGGGGGCTCCTAATGAAAAACTGTTTTTT,CASSLGQGAPNEKLFF
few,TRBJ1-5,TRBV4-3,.,TGCGCCAGCAGCCAGGAGTCGGGGGTGGGTCAGCCCCAGCATTTT,CASSQESGVGQPQHF
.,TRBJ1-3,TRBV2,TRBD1,TGTGCCAGCAGCCCGGACAGGGGTAGAAACACCATATATTTT,CASSPDRGRNTIYF
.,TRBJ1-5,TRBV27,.,TGTGCCAGCAGTTTAGGGCTGGGAGGGAATCAGCCCCAGCATTTT,CASSLGLGGNQPQHF
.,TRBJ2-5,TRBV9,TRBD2,TGTGCCAGCAGCACCTCGACTAGCGGGGGGGCGAAGACCCAGTACTTC,CASSTSTSGGAKTQYF
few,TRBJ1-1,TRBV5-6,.,TGTGCCAGCAGCGTAGACACAGACACTGAAGCTTTCTTT,CASSVDTDTEAFF
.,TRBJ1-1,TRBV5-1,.,TGCGCCAGCAGCTTGGAGGAGTACACTGAAGCTTTCTTT,CASSLEEYTEAFF
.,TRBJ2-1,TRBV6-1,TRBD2,TGTGCCAGCAGTGTGGATGCCGGGGGGGTCAATGAGCAGTTCTTC,CASSVDAGGVNEQFF
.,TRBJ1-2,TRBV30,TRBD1,TGTGCCTGGAACAATCGGGACAGGGCTCACTATGGCTACACCTTC,CAWNNRDRAHYGYTF
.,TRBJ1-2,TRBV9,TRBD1,TGTGCCAGCAGCTTCAACAGGGGAGGAGGTGGCTACACCTTC,CASSFNRGGGGYTF
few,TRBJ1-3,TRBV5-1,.,TGCGCCAGCAGTCCCGAGGTGGGCTCTGGAAACACCATATATTTT,CASSPEVGSGNTIYF